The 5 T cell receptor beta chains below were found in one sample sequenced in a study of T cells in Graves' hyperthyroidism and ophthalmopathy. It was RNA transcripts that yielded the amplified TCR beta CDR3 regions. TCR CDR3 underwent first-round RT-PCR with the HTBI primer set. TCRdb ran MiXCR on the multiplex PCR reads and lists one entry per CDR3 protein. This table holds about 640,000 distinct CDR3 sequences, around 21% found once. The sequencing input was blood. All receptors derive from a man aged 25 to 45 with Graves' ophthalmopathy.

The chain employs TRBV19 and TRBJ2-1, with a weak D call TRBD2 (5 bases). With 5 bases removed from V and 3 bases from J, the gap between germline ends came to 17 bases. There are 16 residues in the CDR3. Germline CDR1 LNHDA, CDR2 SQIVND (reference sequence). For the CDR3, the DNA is TGTGCCAGTAGTGTAAAAGGCAAAGCGGTCTACAATGAGCAGTTCTTC. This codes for CASSVKGKAVYNEQFF.

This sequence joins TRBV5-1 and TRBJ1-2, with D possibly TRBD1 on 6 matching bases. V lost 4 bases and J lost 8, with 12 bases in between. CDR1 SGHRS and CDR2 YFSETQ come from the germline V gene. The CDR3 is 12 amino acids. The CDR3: CASSQDSNGYTF. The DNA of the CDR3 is TGCGCCAGCAGCCAGGACAGTAACGGCTACACCTTC.

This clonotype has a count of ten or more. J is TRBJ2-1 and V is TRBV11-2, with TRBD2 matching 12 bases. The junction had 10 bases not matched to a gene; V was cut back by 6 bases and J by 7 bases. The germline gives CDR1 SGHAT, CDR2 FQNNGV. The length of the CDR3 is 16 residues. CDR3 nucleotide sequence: TGTGCCAGCAGTCTTAGAGGTCTAGCGGGAGGGAATGAGCAGTTCTTC. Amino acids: CASSLRGLAGGNEQFF.

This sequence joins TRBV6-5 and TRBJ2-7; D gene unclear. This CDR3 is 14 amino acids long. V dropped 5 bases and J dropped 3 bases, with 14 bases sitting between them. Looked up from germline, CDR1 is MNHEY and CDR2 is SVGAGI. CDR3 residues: CASSLQYPLYEQYF. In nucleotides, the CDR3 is TGTGCCAGCAGTCTACAATACCCCCTCTACGAGCAGTACTTC.

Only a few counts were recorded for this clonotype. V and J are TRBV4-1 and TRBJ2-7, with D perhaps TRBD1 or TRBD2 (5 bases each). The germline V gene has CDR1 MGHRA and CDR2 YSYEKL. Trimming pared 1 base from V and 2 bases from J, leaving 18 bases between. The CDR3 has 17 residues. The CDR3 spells CASSQVGPGRIAYEQYF. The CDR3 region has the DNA TGCGCCAGCAGCCAAGTCGGACCGGGACGAATCGCCTACGAGCAGTACTTC.